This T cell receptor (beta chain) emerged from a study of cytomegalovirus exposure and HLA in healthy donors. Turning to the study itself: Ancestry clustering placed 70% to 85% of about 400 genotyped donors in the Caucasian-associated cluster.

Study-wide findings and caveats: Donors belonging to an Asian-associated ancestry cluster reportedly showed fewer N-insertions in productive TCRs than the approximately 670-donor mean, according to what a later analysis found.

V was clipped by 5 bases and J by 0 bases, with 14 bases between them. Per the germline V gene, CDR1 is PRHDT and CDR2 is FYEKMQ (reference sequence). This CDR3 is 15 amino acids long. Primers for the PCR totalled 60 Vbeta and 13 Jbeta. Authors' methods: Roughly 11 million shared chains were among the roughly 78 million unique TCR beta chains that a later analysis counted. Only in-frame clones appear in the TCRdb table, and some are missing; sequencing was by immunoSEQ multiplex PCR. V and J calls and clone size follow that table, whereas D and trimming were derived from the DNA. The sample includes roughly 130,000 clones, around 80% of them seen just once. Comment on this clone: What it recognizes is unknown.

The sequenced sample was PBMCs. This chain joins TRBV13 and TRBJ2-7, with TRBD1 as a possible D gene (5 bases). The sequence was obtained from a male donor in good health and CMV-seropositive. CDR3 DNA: TGTGCCAGCAGCCTCTGGACAATCGGCTCCTACGAGCAGTACTTC. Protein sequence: CASSLWTIGSYEQYF.